Each of the 21 T cell receptor beta chains below was sequenced from the same sample in a study of blood T cell repertoires in COVID-19. The method was immunoSEQ multiplex PCR; TCRdb's version includes in-frame clones alone and lacks a portion of them. The data show over 130,000 clones, with 76% seen just once and roughly 4.7% held by the top ten. Sequences were obtained from peripheral blood. The origin of the receptors is a woman older than 75 with active or convalescent COVID-19.

In this sample, this clone turned up once. The chain links TRBV7-2 to TRBJ2-2; TRBD2 is a possible D gene (5 bases). Germline lookup yields CDR1 SGHTA and CDR2 FQGNSA. Between the trimmed V and J ends, which lost 8 bases and 7 bases, there was a span of 23 bases. The CDR3 totals 16 residues. The DNA for the CDR3 is TGTGCCAGCCGCTCCCCCGGAGAAGCGGTAGACGGGGAGCTGTTTTTT. It specifies CASRSPGEAVDGELFF. The full variable domain, with the rest looked up from reference TRBV7-2 and TRBJ2-2, is GAGVSQSPSNKVTEKGKDVELRCDPISGHTALYWYRQSLGQGLEFLIYFQGNSAPDKSGLPSDRFSAERTGGSVSTLTIQRTQQEDSAVYLCASRSPGEAVDGELFFGEGSRLTVL.

This chain uses TRBV18 with TRBJ2-5, with a weak D call TRBD1 (6 bases). The CDR3 extends over 15 amino acids. Germline lookup yields CDR1 KGHSH and CDR2 LQKENI. Trimming took off 4 bases at V and 2 bases at J, with 14 bases between the two ends. DNA of the CDR3: TGTGCCAGCTCACACAGGGACATGCCGCAAGAGACCCAGTACTTC. It specifies CASSHRDMPQETQYF.

This clone has a handful of counts. The V and J genes are TRBV5-1 and TRBJ2-2, with 8 bases lining up with TRBD1. Germline V CDR1 and CDR2: SGHRS, YFSETQ. This CDR3 has 15 amino acids. The ends lost 0 bases at V and 7 bases at J; junction bases unmatched: 5. The DNA for the CDR3 is TGCGCCAGCAGCTTGGCAGGGGGCGCGCACGGGGAGCTGTTTTTT. Translating it yields CASSLAGGAHGELFF. Using reference TRBV5-1 and TRBJ2-2 for the parts outside the CDR3, the full variable domain is KAGVTQTPRYLIKTRGQQVTLSCSPISGHRSVSWYQQTPGQGLQFLFEYFSETQRNKGNFPGRFSGRQFSNSRSEMNVSTLELGDSALYLCASSLAGGAHGELFFGEGSRLTVL.

With respect to this clone: The DNA is omitted, as the CDR3 cannot be located on it reliably, and the CDR3 follows TCRdb's listing. The chain recombines TRBV7-9 with TRBJ2-3; the DNA was not compared with TRBD2, the D call given in the table. Germline V gives CDR1 SEHNR, CDR2 FQNEAQ (reference sequence). The CDR3 has 16 residues if both end residues are counted. CDR3 loop: CASSFGNGGASDTQYF.

The chain uses TRBV12-5 and TRBJ2-1; 7 bases are a match to TRBD2. The CDR3 length is 17 residues. The V gene end was trimmed by 1 base and the J gene end by 7 bases; junction bases not matched to a gene: 13. Germline V lookup: CDR1 LGHNT, CDR2 FRNRAP. CDR3 nucleotides: TGTGCTAGTGGTTTGGGGATAGGGACTACGTGGAAGAATGAGCAGTTCTTC. Residues: CASGLGIGTTWKNEQFF.

The chain recombines TRBV6-6 with TRBJ2-3; TRBD2 is a possible D gene (5 bases). The CDR3 loop spans 13 amino acids. Trimming removed 7 bases from V and 0 bases from J, with 8 bases in between. Germline V lookup: CDR1 MNHNY, CDR2 SVGAGI (reference sequence). CDR3 sequence (DNA): TGTGCCAGCACGAGCGGAAGCACAGATACGCAGTATTTT. Its translation is CASTSGSTDTQYF.

CDR3 nucleotides: TGCGCCAGCAGCTTGGTAGGCACAGATACGCAGTATTTT. This gives the protein CASSLVGTDTQYF. The rearrangement joins TRBV5-1 to TRBJ2-3; no firm D call. The V end was cut by 0 bases, the J end by 1 base, with 3 bases between. Per the germline V gene, CDR1 is SGHRS and CDR2 is YFSETQ. This CDR3 comprises 13 residues.

This clone was counted a few times. The V and J genes are TRBV6-5 and TRBJ2-7; D is possibly TRBD2 (6 bases). CDR3 length equals 15 residues. Trimming pared 4 bases from V and 0 bases from J, leaving 13 bases between. CDR1 and CDR2 (germline): MNHEY, SVGAGI. CDR3: CASSSIAASSYEQYF. The CDR3 DNA is TGTGCCAGCAGTTCGATAGCGGCAAGCTCCTACGAGCAGTACTTC.

The rearrangement uses TRBV6-5 and TRBJ1-6; 9 bases are shared with TRBD1. The CDR3 is 14 amino acids. The V gene end was trimmed by 5 bases and the J gene end by 10 bases; junction bases not matched to a gene: 6. Germline values: CDR1 MNHEY, CDR2 SVGAGI. CDR3: CASSRTGARSPLHF. CDR3 DNA: TGTGCCAGCAGTCGGACAGGGGCACGGTCACCCCTCCACTTT.

There are a few counts of this clone. CDR3 sequence: CASSFVPGQVRSFYEQYF. The CDR3 nucleotides are TGTGCCAGCAGCTTCGTCCCGGGACAGGTCCGAAGTTTCTACGAGCAGTACTTC. The gene calls are TRBV11-2 and TRBJ2-7; 8 bases are a match to TRBD1. Per the germline V gene, CDR1 is SGHAT and CDR2 is FQNNGV. Trimming cost V 3 bases and J 3 bases; bases outside gene matches: 16. The CDR3 runs to 18 residues.

This chain joins TRBV27 and TRBJ1-2, with 10 positions matching TRBD1. CDR3 length: 16 residues. CDR1 and CDR2 (germline): MNHEY, SMNVEV (reference sequence). The J segment lost 3 bases and the V segment lost 2 bases, leaving 6 bases of the junction unmatched. CDR3 sequence (DNA): TGTGCCAGCAGTTTAGGGTTGACAGGGGGCGACTATGGCTACACCTTC. This encodes CASSLGLTGGDYGYTF.

The genes are TRBV2 and TRBJ2-7, with TRBD1 matching 10 bases. The CDR3 is 15 amino acids. Germline loops: CDR1 SNHLY, CDR2 FYNNEI. Unmatched junction bases numbered 11, after V lost 6 bases and J lost 6 bases. Here the CDR3 reads CASSDGTGAYSEQYF. CDR3 nucleotide sequence: TGTGCCAGCAGCGATGGGACAGGGGCTTATTCCGAGCAGTACTTC. The full variable domain, with the rest looked up from reference TRBV2 and TRBJ2-7, is EPEVTQTPSHQVTQMGQEVILRCVPISNHLYFYWYRQILGQKVEFLVSFYNNEISEKSEIFDDQFSVERPDGSNFTLKIRSTKLEDSAMYFCASSDGTGAYSEQYFGPGTRLTVT.

The sample holds one count of this clone. The chain links TRBV10-3 to TRBJ2-3; perhaps TRBD2 as D (5 bases). CDR1 and CDR2 (germline): ENHRY, SYGVKD. The CDR3 loop spans 12 amino acids. V was trimmed by 10 bases and J by 6 bases, leaving 14 bases between them. CDR3 sequence (DNA): TGTGCCAGCTCAGAGACGGGGGATACGCAGTATTTT. It yields the protein CASSETGDTQYF.

This chain links TRBV7-8 with TRBJ1-5; D possibly corresponds to TRBD1 (5 bases). Trimming stripped 1 base from V and 3 bases from J, with 7 bases between. The CDR3 extends over 14 amino acids. Germline-derived CDR1 and CDR2 are SGHVS and FQNEAQ. The CDR3 nucleotides are TGTGCCAGCAGCTTAGAGGGGTACAATCAGCCCCAGCATTTT. Its translation: CASSLEGYNQPQHF.

In its sample, this clone was seen many times. A read error may account for a junction end that differs from germline. The V and J genes are TRBV30 and TRBJ1-4; TRBD1 might be the D (6 bases). The germline V gene has CDR1 GTSNPN and CDR2 SVGIG (reference sequence). The CDR3 contains 12 residues. CDR3 amino acids: CAWRDRTRAAVF. The CDR3 nucleotides are TGTGCCTGGAGAGACAGGACCCGAGCGGCCGTTTTT.

This clone was counted only a few times. This sequence joins TRBV18 and TRBJ2-5, with TRBD2 identical over 10 bases. Germline V CDR1 and CDR2: KGHSH, LQKENI. V trimming: 6 bases; J trimming: 5 bases; junction bases outside the gene matches: 3. CDR3 size: 13 residues. CDR3 region: CASSRGLAETQYF. The CDR3 DNA follows: TGTGCCAGCTCCCGGGGACTAGCGGAGACCCAGTACTTC. Full variable domain (outside the CDR3, taken from reference TRBV18 and TRBJ2-5): NAGVMQNPRHLVRRRGQEARLRCSPMKGHSHVYWYRQLPEEGLKFMVYLQKENIIDESGMPKERFSAEFPKEGPSILRIQQVVRGDSAAYFCASSRGLAETQYFGPGTRLLVL.

This chain joins TRBV29-1 and TRBJ1-5; D is possibly TRBD1 (6 bases). CDR3 size: 13 residues. Germline V gene sequence: CDR1 SQVTM, CDR2 ANQGSEA. Trimming took 5 bases from V and 5 from J, leaving 13 bases between them. The CDR3 reads CSVSGAGDQPQHF. Written as DNA, the CDR3 is TGCAGCGTTAGCGGTGCAGGGGATCAGCCCCAGCATTTT.

The chain combines TRBV12-3 or TRBV12-4 with TRBJ2-1, with 13 bases fitting TRBD2. This CDR3 has 13 residues. The junction had 5 bases not matched to a gene; V was cut back by 5 bases and J by 13 bases. The CDR3 bases are TGTGCCAGCAGTATGGGACTAGCGGGGCCCCAGTTCTTC. Amino acid sequence: CASSMGLAGPQFF.

The chain joins TRBV4-2 to TRBJ2-1; 9 bases agree with TRBD1. J gave up 5 bases and V 3 bases, and 5 bases lay outside the gene matches. Germline lookup yields CDR1 LGHNA and CDR2 YNFKEQ. This CDR3 contains 15 residues. The DNA for the CDR3 is TGTGCCAGCAGCCAGGGACAGGGAATTAACAATGAGCAGTTCTTC. Its protein is CASSQGQGINNEQFF.

The rearrangement joins TRBV27 to TRBJ1-5; D ambiguous. This CDR3 comprises 14 residues. The germline V and J ends were trimmed by 4 bases and 0 bases, with 7 bases remaining between them. Germline CDR1 is MNHEY and CDR2 is SMNVEV (reference sequence). The CDR3 protein is CASSSQSSNQPQHF. The CDR3 DNA is TGTGCCAGCAGTTCACAGTCTAGCAATCAGCCCCAGCATTTT.

The CDR3 here is CASSIDARYRTEAFF. In DNA form, the CDR3 reads TGTGCCAGTAGTATAGACGCGCGATACAGGACTGAAGCTTTCTTT. This rearrangement joins TRBV19 to TRBJ1-1; possible D gene TRBD1, 5 bases. This CDR3 spans 15 amino acids. Trimming removed 0 bases from V and 5 bases from J, with 13 bases in between. CDR1 is LNHDA, CDR2 SQIVND, per germline (reference sequence). Full variable domain (outside the CDR3, taken from reference TRBV19 and TRBJ1-1): DGGITQSPKYLFRKEGQNVTLSCEQNLNHDAMYWYRQDPGQGLRLIYYSQIVNDFQKGDIAEGYSVSREKKESFPLTVTSAQKNPTAFYLCASSIDARYRTEAFFGQGTRLTVV.